The 17 T cell receptor beta chains below all came from one sample that was sequenced in a study of blood T cell repertoires in COVID-19. Here immunoSEQ multiplex PCR was the method, and the copy in TCRdb shows in-frame clones only, minus some. The sample carries about 300,000 clones, 70% to 90% recorded once. The specimen sequenced was peripheral blood. Every receptor here comes from a woman aged 50 to 65 with COVID-19, enrolled during active disease.

This chain connects TRBV19 to TRBJ2-5, with D perhaps matching TRBD2 (6 bases). This CDR3 is 13 amino acids long. Trimming left V 5 bases short and J 0 bases short, with 7 bases between. CDR1 and CDR2 from the germline V gene are LNHDA and SQIVND (reference sequence). For the CDR3, the DNA is TGTGCCAGTAGTGCTAGCGACCAAGAGACCCAGTACTTC. Protein: CASSASDQETQYF.

Details on this clone: Within the sample, other DNA sequences also encode this same CDR3. J is TRBJ2-3 and V is TRBV6-6; D is perhaps TRBD2 (6 bases). V lost 5 bases and J lost 3, with 9 bases in between. This CDR3 contains 13 residues. Looked up from germline, CDR1 is MNHNY and CDR2 is SVGAGI (reference sequence). The DNA of the CDR3 is TGTGCCAGCAGTGGGGGGAGTACAGATACGCAGTATTTT. This sequence encodes CASSGGSTDTQYF.

This clone occurred once. This chain links TRBV14 with TRBJ1-2, with D hard to call. Between the trimmed V and J ends, which lost 2 bases and 0 bases, there was a span of 7 bases. The germline CDR1 and CDR2 sequences are SGHDN and FVKESK. The CDR3 runs to 14 residues. In DNA form, the CDR3 reads TGTGCCAGCAGCCAACGTATAACTAACTATGGCTACACCTTC. It translates to CASSQRITNYGYTF.

The chain is built from TRBV27 and TRBJ2-7; D might be TRBD1 (6 bases). In germline, CDR1 is MNHEY, CDR2 SMNVEV (reference sequence). CDR3 length: 13 amino acids. V shed 3 bases and J shed 4 bases, with 10 bases lying between them. In nucleotides, the CDR3 is TGTGCCAGCAGTTTCTCCGACAGGTACGAGCAGTACTTC. Translating it yields CASSFSDRYEQYF.

The count of this clone is one. The chain uses TRBV30 and TRBJ2-1; 7 bases match TRBD2. The V segment lost 0 bases and the J segment 7 bases; nucleotides outside the gene matches: 15. The CDR3 length is 17 residues. Germline V CDR1 and CDR2: GTSNPN, SVGIG (reference sequence). The CDR3 region is CAWSVRSGLVGRNEQFF. In DNA form, the CDR3 reads TGTGCCTGGAGTGTACGATCCGGACTAGTGGGGAGGAATGAGCAGTTCTTC.

This chain links TRBV5-4 with TRBJ1-3; D is uncertain. CDR1 SGHNT and CDR2 YYREEE come from the germline V gene (reference sequence). CDR3 length: 14 amino acids. Trimming removed 4 bases at V and 4 bases at J, with 12 bases between. The DNA of the CDR3 is TGTGCCAGCAGCACGGACCGGAGGGGAAACACCATATATTTT. Translation gives CASSTDRRGNTIYF. Supplemented by reference TRBV5-4 and TRBJ1-3, the full variable domain reads ETGVTQSPTHLIKTRGQQVTLRCSSQSGHNTVSWYQQALGQGPQFIFQYYREEENGRGNFPPRFSGLQFPNYSSELNVNALELDDSALYLCASSTDRRGNTIYFGEGSWLTVV.

V and J are TRBV24-1 and TRBJ2-1, with D tentatively TRBD2 (6 bases). CDR3 length equals 15 residues. Germline-derived CDR1 and CDR2 are KGHDR and SFDVKD. Trimming pared 9 bases from V and 6 bases from J, leaving 20 bases between. CDR3 region: CATEPGTPLVNEQFF. The CDR3 bases are TGTGCCACCGAACCCGGGACTCCATTAGTCAATGAGCAGTTCTTC.

This rearrangement joins TRBV9 to TRBJ1-4, with D possibly matching TRBD1 (5 bases). Trimming stripped 0 bases from V and 7 bases from J, with 10 bases between. The V gene's germline CDR1 is SGDLS and CDR2 YYNGEE. CDR3 length: 14 residues. CDR3 region: CASSVGSGGEKLFF. DNA of the CDR3: TGTGCCAGCAGCGTAGGGTCGGGGGGTGAAAAACTGTTTTTT.

V gene TRBV7-2 combines with J gene TRBJ2-7; D is unclear. CDR1 and CDR2 from the germline V gene are SGHTA and FQGNSA. V was cut by 1 base and J by 2 bases, with 9 bases left in between. The CDR3 runs 14 residues. The chain's CDR3 is CASSLVASTYEQYF. CDR3 bases: TGTGCCAGCAGCTTAGTGGCAAGTACCTACGAGCAGTACTTC.

The chain links TRBV27 to TRBJ1-3; D perhaps matches TRBD1 (5 bases). The CDR3 contains 14 residues. The V end was cut by 5 bases, the J end by 4 bases, with 12 bases between. Germline V gene lookup returns CDR1 MNHEY and CDR2 SMNVEV (reference sequence). CDR3 amino acids: CASSEGVLGNTIYF. The CDR3 DNA is TGTGCCAGCAGTGAAGGGGTGCTCGGAAACACCATATATTTT.

J is TRBJ2-1 and V is TRBV10-2; D remains unclear. Trimming removed 4 bases from V and 0 bases from J, with 4 bases in between. The CDR3 consists of 13 residues. Looked up from germline, CDR1 is WSHSY and CDR2 is SAAADI. The CDR3: CASSVRSYNEQFF. The CDR3 region has the DNA TGCGCCAGCAGTGTCCGCTCCTACAATGAGCAGTTCTTC.

In its sample, this clone was seen once. The J gene is TRBJ1-3, the V gene TRBV10-3; D call uncertain. The CDR3 loop spans 16 amino acids. The ends were cut back, 3 bases at V and 1 base at J, with 13 bases in the middle. The germline gives CDR1 ENHRY, CDR2 SYGVKD. The CDR3 loop is CAISDLGGKSGNTIYF. The DNA of the CDR3 is TGTGCCATCAGTGATCTAGGCGGCAAATCTGGAAACACCATATATTTT.

The chain uses TRBV6-5 and TRBJ1-3; maybe TRBD1 (5 bases). CDR1 and CDR2 (germline): MNHEY, SVGAGI. Trimming took 2 bases from V and 2 from J, leaving 7 bases between them. The CDR3 runs to 14 residues. CDR3 region: CASSYRGTGNTIYF. The CDR3 bases are TGTGCCAGCAGTTACAGGGGCACTGGAAACACCATATATTTT.

The V and J genes are TRBV21-1 and TRBJ2-7; TRBD2, the table's D call, lacks a check against the DNA. TRBV21-1 is a recognized pseudogene. The CDR3 is 18 amino acids. CDR3 in amino acids: CASSKVSWLERGPYEQYF. For the CDR3, the DNA is TGTGCCAGCAGCAAAGTCTCCTGGTTGGAGCGGGGGCCTTACGAGCAGTACTTC.

The rearrangement uses TRBV27 and TRBJ2-7, with D possibly being TRBD2 (6 bases). CDR1 MNHEY and CDR2 SMNVEV come from the germline V gene (reference sequence). V lost 5 bases and J 7 bases, leaving 21 bases between the germline ends. CDR3 length equals 15 residues. CDR3 nucleotides: TGTGCCAGCAGTCTCCTGGGGGTAGCGGAGGGTGAGCAGTACTTC. This sequence encodes CASSLLGVAEGEQYF.

The V call is TRBV5-1, the J call TRBJ2-3, with TRBD2 matching 13 bases. Germline V CDR1 and CDR2: SGHRS, YFSETQ. CDR3 length: 16 amino acids. The V gene end was trimmed by 4 bases and the J gene end by 2 bases; junction bases not matched to a gene: 4. The CDR3 DNA follows: TGCGCCAGCAGCCCCGGACTAGCGGGAGTCACAGATACGCAGTATTTT. Protein sequence: CASSPGLAGVTDTQYF.

The chain has TRBV9 and TRBJ1-1; tentative D call: TRBD1 (6 bases). V lost 4 bases and J lost 3, with 16 bases in between. The CDR3 is 15 residues long. Germline V gene data show CDR1 as SGDLS and CDR2 as YYNGEE. The CDR3 region has the DNA TGTGCCAGCAGCTCACACCCCAGACAGGACACTGAAGCTTTCTTT. Encoded protein: CASSSHPRQDTEAFF.